A single T cell receptor (beta chain) is shown here with its context. There are a few counts of this clone. Its antigen target is currently unknown. Base qualities are missing; no much larger clone stands one base away. This entry comes from a study of memory CD4+ T cells and cytomegalovirus serostatus (dated by TCRdb to between 2018 and 2021). For the wider study: The cohort included approximately 35 healthy adults from Belgium, of whom 9 were CMV seropositive and 24 were CMV seronegative. The study sequenced CD4+ memory TCRbeta repertoires of a Belgian cohort with known cytomegalovirus serostatus to replicate a published TCR-based CMV serostatus classifier.

The Quick-DNA Microprep Kit was used to extract genomic DNA from the sorted cells. TCRbeta DNA was amplified with the immunoSEQ hsTCRbeta kit following the manufacturer's protocol. An Illumina MiSeq instrument was used to sequence the TCRbeta libraries. The paper's data handling went like this. Once out-of-frame sequences had been removed, fewer than 2.5 million distinct TCRbeta sequences were left, which works out to an average of around 73,000 per individual. Each individual was scored using the number of 150 to 200 previously reported CMV-associated TCRbeta sequences that the individual carried and the total number of productive distinct TCRbeta sequences. A beta-binomial model was reimplemented in Python, and scikit-learn random forests with default parameters were trained on US cohort data. Classifier performance on the Belgian cohort was reported as the median AUC with percentile confidence intervals calculated over 10,000 bootstrap iterations. The table comes from immuneACCESS by way of TCRdb, which keeps in-frame sequences with V and J called. Part of the clones is missing from these tables; in studies checked, under half for an unresolved V gene and the rest for unknown reasons. V, J and clone size are those of that table, while D and trimming were read from the DNA. For this sample the table gives tens of thousands of clones, of which about 80% were detected only once. The ten top clones hold about 2.6% of the sample.

Study-wide conclusions, independent of this receptor: For CMV serostatus prediction, a median bootstrapped AUC of about 0.95 was reached with the original framework, and a median bootstrapped AUC of about 0.9 was reached with a US-trained random forest. Of under 200 previously reported CMV-associated TCRbeta sequences, 55 to 75 appeared in the CD4+ memory repertoires, each in one to five individuals. The results were interpreted as suggesting that the CMV-associated TCR signature is mostly present in the CD4+ memory repertoire. Unlike the original study, which covered naive and memory CD4+ and CD8+ populations, the Belgian study sequenced only CD4+CD45RO+ memory cells. On the Belgian cohort, the classifier based on the original framework reached a median bootstrapped AUC of nearly 0.97, with a 95% CI of 0.76-1.00.

According to the germline V gene (reference sequence), CDR1 reads SEHNR and CDR2 reads FQNEAQ. The junction shows trimming of 1 base on V and 3 bases on J, plus 13 bases between the germline ends. Counted from cysteine to phenylalanine, this CDR3 has 15 amino acids. CDR3 DNA is the only sequence kept; it has 45 bases, read in frame from the first base. Single viable CD3+CD4+CD8-CD45RO+ cells were sorted as memory CD4+ T cells on a FACSAria II. CMV serostatus was determined using a Roche Elecsys assay that detects serum IgG against CMV pp150, pp28, p38 and p52. After thawing, total CD4+ T cells were enriched by positive selection with CD4 magnetic microbeads. Samples originated from another study that specifically interrogated the CD4+ T cell memory repertoire. Following standard operating procedures, peripheral blood mononuclear cells were isolated and cryopreserved, while serum was kept at -80 degrees C. The staining relied on CD3-PerCP (BW264/56), CD4-APC (RPA-T4), CD45RO-PE (UCHT1) and CD8-Pacific Orange (3B5) antibodies, and Sytox blue was used to exclude non-viable cells.

What was sequenced was memory CD4+ T cells from blood. The TCR comes from an adult in good health and CMV-seropositive. In this chain, TRBV7-9 is recombined with TRBJ2-7; the D gene is perhaps TRBD1 or TRBD2, as each covers 6 bases. The CDR3 region has the sequence CASSLGVEGGYEQYF. In nucleotide form, the sequence is TGTGCCAGCAGCTTAGGGGTAGAGGGGGGCTACGAGCAGTACTTC.